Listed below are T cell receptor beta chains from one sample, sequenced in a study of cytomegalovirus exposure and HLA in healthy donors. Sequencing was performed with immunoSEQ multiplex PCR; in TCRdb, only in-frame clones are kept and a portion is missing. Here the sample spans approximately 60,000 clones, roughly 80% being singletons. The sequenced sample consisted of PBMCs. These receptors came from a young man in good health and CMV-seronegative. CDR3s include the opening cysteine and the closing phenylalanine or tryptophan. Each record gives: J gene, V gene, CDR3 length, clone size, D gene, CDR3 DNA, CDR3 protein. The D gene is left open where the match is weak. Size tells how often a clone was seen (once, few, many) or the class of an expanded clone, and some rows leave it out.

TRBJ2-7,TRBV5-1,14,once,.,TGCGCCAGCAGCTGGGGTGCGGGCTCCTACGAGCAGTACTTC,CASSWGAGSYEQYF
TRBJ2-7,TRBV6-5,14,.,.,TGTGCCAGCAGTCGGGACACGACTACATACGAGCAGTACTTC,CASSRDTTTYEQYF
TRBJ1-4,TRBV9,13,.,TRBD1,TGTGCCAGCAGTGGACAGGGGGCTGAAAAACTGTTTTTT,CASSGQGAEKLFF
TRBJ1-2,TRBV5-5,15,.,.,TGTGCCAGCAGCTTGGGGGCGACAGGAGCCTATGGCTACACCTTC,CASSLGATGAYGYTF
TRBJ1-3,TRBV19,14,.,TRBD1,TGTGCCAGTAGTCGTGGGACAGCTGGAAACACCATATATTTT,CASSRGTAGNTIYF
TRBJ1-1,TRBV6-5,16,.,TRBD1,TGTGCCAGCAGTTACTTCTCCCCGGGACAGAGGACTGAAGCTTTCTTT,CASSYFSPGQRTEAFF
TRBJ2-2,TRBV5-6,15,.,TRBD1,TGTGCCAGCAGCTTTACAGGGGATAGGACCGGGGAGCTGTTTTTT,CASSFTGDRTGELFF
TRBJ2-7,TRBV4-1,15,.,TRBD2,TGCGCCAGCAGCCTTCGGGAGGACCTCTCCTACGAGCAGTACTTC,CASSLREDLSYEQYF
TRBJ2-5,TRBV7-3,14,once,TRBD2,TGTGCCAGCAGCCTAGCGGGTAACCAAGAGACCCAGTACTTC,CASSLAGNQETQYF
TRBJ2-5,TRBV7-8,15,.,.,TGTGCCAGCAGCTTAGCTAGGTCCGGGGGAGAGACCCAGTACTTC,CASSLARSGGETQYF
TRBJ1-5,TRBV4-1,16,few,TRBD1,TGCGCCAGCAGCCAAGTCCCCTACAGGGGGCCTCAGCCCCAGCATTTT,CASSQVPYRGPQPQHF
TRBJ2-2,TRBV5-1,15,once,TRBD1,TGCGCCAGCAGCCCGCGGGACAGGGCGGACGGGGAGCTGTTTTTT,CASSPRDRADGELFF
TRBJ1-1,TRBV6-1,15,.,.,TGTGCCAGCAGCCCCGTTCCAGGGCGGAACACTGAAGCTTTCTTT,CASSPVPGRNTEAFF
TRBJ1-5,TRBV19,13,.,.,TGTGCCAGTATGGTAGATTTCAATCAGCCCCAGCATTTT,CASMVDFNQPQHF
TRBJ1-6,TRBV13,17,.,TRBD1,TGTGCCAGCAGCTGGGGGACCGGGACAGGGACCAATTCACCCCTCCACTTT,CASSWGTGTGTNSPLHF
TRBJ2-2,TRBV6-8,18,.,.,TGTGCCAGCAGTGAGGTACCGATAGGAGACGTCGACACCGGGGAGCTGTTTTTT,CASSEVPIGDVDTGELFF
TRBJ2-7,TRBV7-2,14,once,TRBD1,TGTGCCAGCAGCACCGACAGGGGGCTCTACGAGCAGTACTTC,CASSTDRGLYEQYF
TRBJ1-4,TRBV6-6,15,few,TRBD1,TGTGCCAGCAGACCCCCGGGAGGGGGCGATGAAAAACTGTTTTTT,CASRPPGGGDEKLFF
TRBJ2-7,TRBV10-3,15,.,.,TGTGCCATCAGTGAGCCGCAAAGACAGTCCCACGAGCAGTACTTC,CAISEPQRQSHEQYF
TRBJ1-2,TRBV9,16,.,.,TGTGCCAGCAGCCTAGGACCACAGGGATCAAACTATGGCTACACCTTC,CASSLGPQGSNYGYTF
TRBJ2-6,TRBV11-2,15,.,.,TGTGCCAGCAGTCCCGACAGAGCTGGGGCCAACGTCCTGACTTTC,CASSPDRAGANVLTF
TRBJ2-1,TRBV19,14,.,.,TGTGCCAGTAGTATTTCAACAGCCTTCAATGAGCAGTTCTTC,CASSISTAFNEQFF
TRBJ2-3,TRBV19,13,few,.,TGTGCCAGTAGTATAATAGGGGCAGATACGCAGTATTTT,CASSIIGADTQYF